This passage covers 23 T cell receptor beta chains from one sample sequenced in a study of blood T cell repertoires in COVID-19. The data were produced by immunoSEQ multiplex PCR, yet TCRdb's version contains in-frame clones alone and is incomplete. Of 200,000 or so clones in the sample, nearly 90% were seen once. The sample consisted of PBMCs or T cells enriched from blood (not recorded which). The receptor source for this set is a man in his thirties or forties who had recovered from COVID-19.

The rearrangement links TRBV30 to TRBJ2-3; the D gene is possibly TRBD2 (6 bases). V lost 2 bases and J 9 bases, leaving 24 bases between the germline ends. The CDR3 has 16 amino acids. Germline V lookup: CDR1 GTSNPN, CDR2 SVGIG (reference sequence). CDR3 coding DNA: TGTGCCTGGAGTTTTCCCCCTCGGACGGGGGAAAAAACGCAGTATTTT. Its translation: CAWSFPPRTGEKTQYF.

This clone has a count of ten or more. The rearrangement uses TRBV7-8 and TRBJ2-5; 8 bases match TRBD1. The CDR3 is made up of 14 amino acids. Germline V gene data show CDR1 as SGHVS and CDR2 as FQNEAQ. Losses at the gene ends were 4 bases for V and 4 bases for J; bases not matched to a gene: 5. The CDR3 protein is CASSSGQGRETQYF. The CDR3 nucleotides are TGTGCCAGCAGCTCCGGACAGGGAAGAGAGACCCAGTACTTC.

The V and J genes are TRBV3-1 (or the pseudogene TRBV3-2) and TRBJ2-1; tentative D call: TRBD1 (5 bases). Germline V gives CDR1 LGHDT, CDR2 YNNKEL (reference sequence). Between the trimmed V and J ends, which lost 4 bases and 14 bases, there was a span of 18 bases. CDR3 length equals 13 residues. CDR3 amino acids: CASSPPRQSGKFF. The CDR3 DNA follows: TGTGCCAGCAGCCCACCTCGACAGTCAGGAAAGTTCTTC.

The genes are TRBV6-6 and TRBJ1-5; TRBD1 matches 9 bases. V lost 4 bases, J lost 1 base, and 2 bases stayed unmatched. Germline V lookup: CDR1 MNHNY, CDR2 SVGAGI (reference sequence). This CDR3 is built from 15 residues. The CDR3 nucleotides read TGTGCCAGCAGTTGGGGACAGGGAAGCAATCAGCCCCAGCATTTT. Protein: CASSWGQGSNQPQHF.

The gene calls are TRBV12-3 or TRBV12-4 and TRBJ1-2; 9 nucleotides match TRBD1. V was clipped by 6 bases and J by 8 bases; unmatched bases: 4. The CDR3 consists of 12 residues. The CDR3, as DNA: TGTGCCAGCAGATCCACAGGGGGCGGCTACACCTTC. It is translated as CASRSTGGGYTF.

The rearrangement uses TRBV7-8 and TRBJ1-2; tentatively, D is TRBD1 (6 bases). This CDR3 region has 17 residues. Trimming took 5 bases from V and 1 from J, leaving 20 bases between them. The V gene's germline CDR1 is SGHVS and CDR2 FQNEAQ. The CDR3 nucleotides read TGTGCCAGCAGCCCGCGCCAGGGGCCAGGCCTTAACTATGGCTACACCTTC. Translated, it gives CASSPRQGPGLNYGYTF.

This clone has only a few counts. This CDR3 is also generated by other DNA sequences in the sample. The V and J genes are TRBV13 and TRBJ2-5; D not resolved. V dropped 5 bases and J dropped 7 bases, with 8 bases sitting between them. The germline V gene has CDR1 PRHDT and CDR2 FYEKMQ (reference sequence). There are 11 residues in the CDR3. CDR3 residues: CASSLSGTQYF. CDR3 bases: TGTGCCAGCAGCCTATCAGGGACCCAGTACTTC.

This chain uses TRBV7-2 with TRBJ1-5, with D maybe TRBD1 (6 bases). The germline V gene encodes CDR1 SGHTA and CDR2 FQGNSA. This CDR3 has 14 residues. V dropped 8 bases and J dropped 3 bases, with 14 bases sitting between them. This chain's CDR3 is CASGNTGSNQPQHF. Here the CDR3 DNA reads TGTGCCAGCGGGAACACAGGGTCCAATCAGCCCCAGCATTTT.

The chain couples TRBV28 to TRBJ1-2; 7 bases agree with TRBD1. CDR1 and CDR2 (germline): MDHEN, SYDVKM. CDR3 length: 15 residues. Unmatched junction bases numbered 13, after V lost 6 bases and J lost 6 bases. The CDR3 DNA follows: TGTGCCAGCAGCCTGGCACCGACAGGGCCCAATGGCTACACCTTC. Translation: CASSLAPTGPNGYTF.

The chain uses TRBV19 and TRBJ2-4; 11 bases are shared with TRBD1. Germline assignment: CDR1 LNHDA and CDR2 SQIVND (reference sequence). The V segment lost 6 bases and the J segment 11 bases; nucleotides outside the gene matches: 9. This CDR3 has 14 residues. CDR3 sequence (DNA): TGTGCCAGTAGCAGCCGGGACAGGGGGTTCCTTCAGTACTTC. This translates into CASSSRDRGFLQYF.

This clone was recorded only once. V usage is TRBV3-1 (or the pseudogene TRBV3-2) and J usage is TRBJ2-7, with 7 positions matching TRBD1. This CDR3 has 15 residues. Germline CDR1 is LGHDT and CDR2 is YNNKEL (reference sequence). V lost 1 base, J lost 2 bases, and 5 bases stayed unmatched. The CDR3 spells CASSQVVGQPYEQYF. Written as DNA, the CDR3 is TGTGCCAGCAGCCAAGTGGTGGGACAGCCCTACGAGCAGTACTTC.

The genes are TRBV2 and TRBJ2-1; no clear D gene. This CDR3 comprises 14 residues. Germline V gives CDR1 SNHLY, CDR2 FYNNEI. V dropped 3 bases and J dropped 0 bases, with 6 bases sitting between them. The CDR3 reads CASSDSFSYNEQFF. CDR3 nucleotides: TGTGCCAGCAGTGACTCTTTCTCCTACAATGAGCAGTTCTTC.

V usage is TRBV7-3 and J usage is TRBJ2-7; 9 bases are shared with TRBD2. After removal of 5 bases from V and 2 bases from J, the junction contained 7 bases not matched to a gene. The V gene's germline CDR1 is SGHTA and CDR2 FQGTGA. CDR3 length equals 15 residues. The CDR3 here is CASSPSGGLPYEQYF. The CDR3 bases are TGTGCCAGCAGCCCAAGCGGGGGGCTTCCCTACGAGCAGTACTTC.

The chain uses TRBV7-2 and TRBJ2-5, with 7 bases aligning to TRBD2. Losses at the gene ends were 3 bases for V and 5 bases for J; bases not matched to a gene: 15. This CDR3 spans 17 amino acids. Germline V gene lookup returns CDR1 SGHTA and CDR2 FQGNSA. The chain's CDR3 is CASSFRPRLGEGETQYF. Written as DNA, the CDR3 is TGTGCCAGCAGCTTCCGCCCTCGACTGGGGGAGGGGGAGACCCAGTACTTC.

This sequence joins TRBV7-9 and TRBJ2-1, with TRBD2 matching 11 bases. The CDR3 is 19 residues long. Germline assignment: CDR1 SEHNR and CDR2 FQNEAQ (reference sequence). With 5 bases clipped from V and 0 bases from J, the junction kept 12 bases outside the gene matches. The CDR3 protein is CASSRDPASGGSSYNEQFF. The CDR3 DNA reads TGTGCCAGCAGCCGAGATCCGGCTAGCGGGGGGAGCTCCTACAATGAGCAGTTCTTC.

This rearrangement joins TRBV7-9 to TRBJ1-2; D not certain. Deletions cut 5 bases from V and 6 bases from J, with 19 bases between. Germline CDR1 reads SEHNR; CDR2 reads FQNEAQ (reference sequence). The CDR3 is 15 amino acids. CDR3: CASSARVSGGDGYTF. The CDR3 DNA follows: TGTGCCAGCAGCGCCCGGGTCTCCGGCGGAGATGGCTACACCTTC.

This clone was detected only once. The V and J genes are TRBV4-3 and TRBJ2-1; 11 bases map to TRBD2. CDR3 size: 17 residues. Trimming removed 1 base from V and 4 bases from J; junction bases left unmatched: 6. Germline values: CDR1 LGHNA, CDR2 YSLEER. CDR3 protein: CASSQVKSSGGYNEQFF. In nucleotides, the CDR3 is TGCGCCAGCAGCCAAGTGAAGTCTAGCGGGGGGTACAATGAGCAGTTCTTC.

The chain has TRBV3-1 (or the pseudogene TRBV3-2) and TRBJ1-1, with TRBD1 matching 8 bases. The length of the CDR3 is 14 residues. The J segment lost 7 bases and the V segment lost 4 bases, leaving 8 bases of the junction unmatched. CDR1 and CDR2 from the germline V gene are LGHDT and YNNKEL (reference sequence). Here the CDR3 DNA reads TGTGCCAGCAGCCGGACAGGGCCTTTAGTTGAAGCTTTCTTT. This encodes CASSRTGPLVEAFF.

The CDR3 bases are TGTGCCAGCAGCCCTGGGACAGGTGGACCACCCCTCCACTTT. This encodes CASSPGTGGPPLHF. The V gene is TRBV7-6, the J gene TRBJ1-6; 8 bases align to TRBD1. Trimming removed 5 bases from V and 11 bases from J; junction bases left unmatched: 8. The CDR3 length is 14 residues. In germline, CDR1 is SGHVS, CDR2 FNYEAQ.

The chain links TRBV9 to TRBJ1-1, with D unresolved. Deletions cut 4 bases from V and 0 bases from J, with 13 bases between. Looked up from germline, CDR1 is SGDLS and CDR2 is YYNGEE. The CDR3 has 15 residues. The DNA for the CDR3 is TGTGCCAGCAGCTCTGGTTCGACTGTGAACACTGAAGCTTTCTTT. Translation gives CASSSGSTVNTEAFF. Complete variable domain (other parts from reference TRBV9 and TRBJ1-1): DSGVTQTPKHLITATGQRVTLRCSPRSGDLSVYWYQQSLDQGLQFLIQYYNGEERAKGNILERFSAQQFPDLHSELNLSSLELGDSALYFCASSSGSTVNTEAFFGQGTRLTVV.

This chain uses TRBV5-1 with TRBJ2-2; no reliable D call. With 4 bases removed from V and 1 base from J, the gap between germline ends came to 17 bases. The CDR3 runs to 17 residues. Germline V lookup: CDR1 SGHRS, CDR2 YFSETQ. CDR3: CASSPMRRSRNTGELFF. CDR3 coding DNA: TGCGCCAGCAGCCCCATGAGACGGAGCCGGAACACCGGGGAGCTGTTTTTT.

V gene TRBV5-4 combines with J gene TRBJ1-6; the match to TRBD1 covers 7 bases. Germline-derived CDR1 and CDR2 are SGHNT and YYREEE (reference sequence). The ends lost 1 base at V and 7 bases at J; junction bases unmatched: 5. This CDR3 region has 15 residues. The CDR3 protein is CASSLRQGGNSPLHF. Here the CDR3 DNA reads TGTGCCAGCAGCTTGCGCCAGGGGGGAAATTCACCCCTCCACTTT.

The rearrangement joins TRBV6-6 to TRBJ1-1, with TRBD1 as a possible D gene (5 bases). In germline, CDR1 is MNHNY, CDR2 SVGAGI (reference sequence). The germline V and J ends were trimmed by 2 bases and 2 bases, with 6 bases remaining between them. The CDR3 is made up of 13 amino acids. CDR3 DNA sequence: TGTGCCAGCAGTTACGACAGAAACACTGAAGCTTTCTTT. Protein: CASSYDRNTEAFF.